This T cell receptor (beta chain) originates from a study of glioma-infiltrating T cells. The germline CDR1 and CDR2 sequences are MNHEY and SMNVEV (reference sequence). The CDR3 has 15 residues. Trimming stripped 1 base from V and 1 base from J, with 8 bases between. Using RNA template, CDR3s of TCR alpha and beta were amplified with iRepertoire arm-PCR. TCRdb ran MiXCR on the multiplex PCR reads and lists one entry per CDR3 protein. This table holds approximately 6,100 distinct CDR3 sequences, 35% to 50% found once. The sequence came from a human donor with low-grade glioma or glioblastoma, undergoing nonglioma brain surgery, or in good health (not recorded which). Sequencing was performed on glioma tissue, nonneoplastic brain tissue, or PBMCs (not recorded which). The V and J genes are TRBV27 and TRBJ2-1; D is possibly TRBD1 (5 bases). Written as DNA, the CDR3 is TGTGCCAGCAGTTTATTTAGACAGTCCTACAATGAGCAGTTCTTC. It specifies CASSLFRQSYNEQFF.